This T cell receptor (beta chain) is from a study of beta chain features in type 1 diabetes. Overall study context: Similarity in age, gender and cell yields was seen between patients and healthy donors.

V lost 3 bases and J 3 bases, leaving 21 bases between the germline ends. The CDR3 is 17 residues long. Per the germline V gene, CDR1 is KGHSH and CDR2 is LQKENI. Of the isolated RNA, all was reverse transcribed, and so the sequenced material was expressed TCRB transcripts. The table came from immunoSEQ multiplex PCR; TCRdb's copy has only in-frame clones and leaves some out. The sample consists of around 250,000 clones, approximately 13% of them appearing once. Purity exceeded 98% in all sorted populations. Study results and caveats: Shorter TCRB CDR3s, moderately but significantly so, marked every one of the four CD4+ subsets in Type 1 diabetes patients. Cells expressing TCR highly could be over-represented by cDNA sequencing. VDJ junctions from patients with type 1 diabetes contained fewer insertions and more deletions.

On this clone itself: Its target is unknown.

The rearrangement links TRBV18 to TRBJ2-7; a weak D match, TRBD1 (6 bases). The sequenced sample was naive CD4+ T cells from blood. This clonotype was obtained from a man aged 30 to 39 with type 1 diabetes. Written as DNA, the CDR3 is TGTGCCAGCTCACCGGCTAAAGGGAGAACAGGGAACTACGAGCAGTACTTC. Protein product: CASSPAKGRTGNYEQYF. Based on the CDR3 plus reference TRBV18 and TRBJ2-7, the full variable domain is NAGVMQNPRHLVRRRGQEARLRCSPMKGHSHVYWYRQLPEEGLKFMVYLQKENIIDESGMPKERFSAEFPKEGPSILRIQQVVRGDSAAYFCASSPAKGRTGNYEQYFGPGTRLTVT.